This T cell receptor beta chain was sequenced during a study of T cell changes during pregnancy in multiple sclerosis. CDR1 and CDR2 (germline): SGHRS, YFSETQ. The CDR3 length is 16 residues. The V and J ends lost 0 bases and 0 bases respectively, with 13 bases between them. The data were produced by immunoSEQ multiplex PCR, yet TCRdb's version contains in-frame clones alone and is incomplete. The sample consists of about 46,000 clones, almost 95% of them appearing once. The chain carries TRBV5-1 and TRBJ2-7, with no clear D. The sample was CD8+ T cells from peripheral blood mononuclear cells, taken in the first trimester of pregnancy. The TCR originated in a female donor with multiple sclerosis, enrolled in a pregnancy study. CDR3 nucleotide sequence: TGCGCCAGCAGCTTGGCCGAGGATCCCCCCTCCTACGAGCAGTACTTC. It yields the protein CASSLAEDPPSYEQYF.